This TCR beta chain was sequenced during a study of T cell responses to AZD1222 COVID-19 vaccine. Study-level results: Donors were chiefly white British, with a greater number of females, and clonal diversity was perhaps underestimated. Repertoire collection took place solely once the T cell response had peaked. The CD4 TCRs associated with vaccination extended across spike and predominated at 160-218 and 743-854.

Comment on this clone: What it recognizes is unknown.

Sequencing was performed with immunoSEQ multiplex PCR; in TCRdb, only in-frame clones are kept and a portion is missing. The sample consists of some 120,000 clones, about 89% of them appearing once. The CDR3 spans 15 residues. The germline V gene encodes CDR1 LGHDT and CDR2 YNNKEL (reference sequence). The V end lost 1 base, the J end lost 10 bases, and 17 bases lay between the germline ends. V usage is TRBV3-1 (or the pseudogene TRBV3-2) and J usage is TRBJ2-1; D tentatively reads TRBD1 or TRBD2 (5 bases each). The sequencing used peripheral blood, collected on day 0 of MenACWY control vaccination. The sequence was collected from an adult in good health. The CDR3 sequence: CASSQGDPGNREQFF. The CDR3 nucleotides are TGTGCCAGCAGCCAAGGTGACCCCGGGAACAGGGAGCAGTTCTTC.